This T cell receptor (beta chain) was found in a study of beta chain features in type 1 diabetes. The study's findings and limits: Cells carrying high TCR expression could end up over-represented when cDNA is sequenced. TCRB CDR3 length was moderately but significantly reduced in all four CD4+ subsets of Type 1 diabetes patients.

The CDR3 contains 14 residues. Germline V gives CDR1 KGHSH, CDR2 LQKENI. The V and J ends lost 1 base and 8 bases respectively, with 9 bases between them. Concerning this clone itself: The antigen is not known.

Every isolated RNA sample was fully reverse transcribed, so sequencing captured expressed TCRB transcripts. Generated by immunoSEQ multiplex PCR, the TCRdb table keeps only in-frame clones and is missing some. The sample carries hundreds of thousands of clones, roughly 13% recorded once. Sequenced sample: naive CD4+ T cells from blood. The rearrangement joins TRBV18 to TRBJ1-6, with D unclear. The sequence derives from a man aged 18 to 29 with type 1 diabetes. In DNA form, the CDR3 reads TGTGCCAGCTCACCACGGTCACTGGATTCACCCCTCCACTTT. It specifies CASSPRSLDSPLHF.